Listed below are T cell receptor beta chains from one sample, sequenced in a study of CD8 T cells in Susac syndrome. TCRdb re-analysed the immunoSEQ multiplex PCR reads in MiXCR, keeping a single row per CDR3 protein. Here the sample spans around 170,000 distinct CDR3 sequences, 95% being singletons. Material for sequencing was CD8+ T cells from PBMCs. The origin of the receptors is a human donor with Susac syndrome. Both conserved end residues are part of each CDR3. The D gene is left open where the match is weak. The size entry is marked missing in some rows and otherwise reads once, few, many or a size class.

D gene: .; J gene: TRBJ2-4; V gene: TRBV7-8; clone size: .; CDR3 protein: CASSFPEGGEAKNIQYF; CDR3 DNA: TGTGCCAGCAGCTTCCCCGAGGGGGGGGAAGCCAAAAACATTCAGTACTTC
D gene: .; J gene: TRBJ2-5; V gene: TRBV9; clone size: .; CDR3 protein: CASSPIGRWETQYF; CDR3 DNA: TGTGCCAGCAGCCCCATCGGAAGATGGGAGACCCAGTACTTC
D gene: .; J gene: TRBJ1-1; V gene: TRBV25-1; clone size: few; CDR3 protein: CASSDRGNTEAFF; CDR3 DNA: TGTGCCAGCAGTGACAGGGGGAACACTGAAGCTTTCTTT
D gene: TRBD1; J gene: TRBJ2-7; V gene: TRBV6-1; clone size: .; CDR3 protein: CASRQSTGAPTYEQYF; CDR3 DNA: TGTGCCAGCAGACAGTCTACAGGGGCACCTACGTACGAGCAGTACTTC
D gene: .; J gene: TRBJ2-2; V gene: TRBV5-4; clone size: .; CDR3 protein: CASSLRDGIVTGELFF; CDR3 DNA: TGTGCCAGCAGCTTACGCGACGGGATTGTCACCGGGGAGCTGTTTTTT
D gene: .; J gene: TRBJ2-3; V gene: TRBV5-6; clone size: .; CDR3 protein: CASSLSVLADTDTQYF; CDR3 DNA: TGTGCCAGCAGCTTGTCTGTGTTAGCGGACACAGATACGCAGTATTTT
D gene: TRBD1; J gene: TRBJ1-4; V gene: TRBV5-1; clone size: .; CDR3 protein: CASSLGDRVTNEKLFF; CDR3 DNA: TGCGCCAGCAGCTTGGGCGACAGGGTAACTAATGAAAAACTGTTTTTT
D gene: .; J gene: TRBJ2-3; V gene: TRBV5-1; clone size: .; CDR3 protein: CASRRRDFTNTDTQYF; CDR3 DNA: TGCGCCAGTCGGAGGAGGGACTTTACCAACACAGATACGCAGTATTTT
D gene: TRBD2; J gene: TRBJ2-1; V gene: TRBV20-1; clone size: .; CDR3 protein: CSARELAGDNEQFF; CDR3 DNA: TGCAGTGCTAGGGAGCTAGCGGGAGACAATGAGCAGTTCTTC
D gene: TRBD2; J gene: TRBJ2-3; V gene: TRBV29-1; clone size: .; CDR3 protein: CSATRRLAGATDTQYF; CDR3 DNA: TGCAGCGCCACACGGAGACTAGCGGGAGCCACAGATACGCAGTATTTT
D gene: .; J gene: TRBJ2-5; V gene: TRBV15; clone size: .; CDR3 protein: CATREDTGQETQYF; CDR3 DNA: TGTGCCACCAGGGAGGACACCGGACAAGAGACCCAGTACTTC
D gene: .; J gene: TRBJ2-3; V gene: TRBV27; clone size: .; CDR3 protein: CASSPDTQYF; CDR3 DNA: TGTGCCAGCAGTCCAGATACGCAGTATTTT
D gene: TRBD1; J gene: TRBJ2-7; V gene: TRBV23-1; clone size: .; CDR3 protein: CASSQGTGSYEQYF; CDR3 DNA: TGCGCCAGCAGTCAAGGGACAGGGAGCTACGAGCAGTACTTC
D gene: .; J gene: TRBJ1-2; V gene: TRBV4-1; clone size: .; CDR3 protein: CASSQSSESMRYGYTF; CDR3 DNA: TGCGCCAGCAGCCAAAGCAGCGAGAGCATGAGGTATGGCTACACCTTC
D gene: TRBD2; J gene: TRBJ2-1; V gene: TRBV28; clone size: .; CDR3 protein: CASSFSPAGGFEQFF; CDR3 DNA: TGTGCCAGCAGTTTCTCCCCAGCGGGAGGTTTTGAGCAGTTCTTC